Reported below is one T cell receptor (beta chain). This specimen comes from a study of blood T cell repertoires in COVID-19. TCRdb keeps only in-frame clones here, not all; method: immunoSEQ multiplex PCR. The profile shows roughly 150,000 clones, 84% of them singletons. This sequence originates from an older man with active or convalescent COVID-19. Material for sequencing was peripheral blood.

The CDR3 protein is CASSQDLQGWSNQPQHF. CDR3 DNA sequence: TGTGCCAGCAGCCAAGACTTGCAGGGTTGGAGCAATCAGCCCCAGCATTTT. The V call is TRBV7-2, the J call TRBJ1-5; D is possibly TRBD1 (5 bases). The germline V and J ends were trimmed by 5 bases and 1 base, with 18 bases remaining between them. Germline assignment: CDR1 SGHTA and CDR2 FQGNSA. The CDR3 contains 17 residues.